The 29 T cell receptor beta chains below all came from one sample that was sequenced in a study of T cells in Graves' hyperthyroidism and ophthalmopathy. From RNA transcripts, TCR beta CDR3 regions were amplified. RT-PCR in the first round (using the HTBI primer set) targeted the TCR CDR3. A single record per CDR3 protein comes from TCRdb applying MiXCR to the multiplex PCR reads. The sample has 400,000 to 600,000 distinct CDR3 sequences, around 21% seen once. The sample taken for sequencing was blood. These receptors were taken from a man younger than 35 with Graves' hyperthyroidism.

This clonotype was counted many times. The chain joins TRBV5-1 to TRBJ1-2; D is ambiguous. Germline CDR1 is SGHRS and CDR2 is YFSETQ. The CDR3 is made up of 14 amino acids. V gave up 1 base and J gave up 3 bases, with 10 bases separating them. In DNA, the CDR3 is TGCGCCAGCAGCTTGTTGGGCGGAGACTATGGCTACACCTTC. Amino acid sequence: CASSLLGGDYGYTF.

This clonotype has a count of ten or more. CDR3 coding DNA: TGTGCCAGCAGTTTACCCCCCACAGGCGGGAACACTGAAGCTTTCTTT. Encoded protein: CASSLPPTGGNTEAFF. V gene TRBV28 combines with J gene TRBJ1-1, with D tentatively TRBD1 (5 bases). Germline CDR1 reads MDHEN; CDR2 reads SYDVKM. Trimming left V 2 bases short and J 1 base short, with 14 bases between. The CDR3 runs 16 residues.

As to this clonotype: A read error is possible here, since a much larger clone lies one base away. CDR3 region: CASMRDGIGNTEACF. CDR3 sequence (DNA): TGTGCCAGCATGAGGGACGGAATCGGTAACACTGAAGCTTGCTTT. The chain recombines TRBV2 with TRBJ1-1; the D gene is possibly TRBD1 (5 bases). The CDR3 is 15 amino acids. Germline V lookup: CDR1 SNHLY, CDR2 FYNNEI.

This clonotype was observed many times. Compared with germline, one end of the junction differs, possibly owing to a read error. The CDR3 nucleotides read TGTGCCAGCACCACCACCGGAAACACCGTATATTTT. Translating gives CASTTTGNTVYF. The chain joins TRBV28 to TRBJ1-3; D not certain. The CDR3 extends over 12 amino acids. CDR1 and CDR2 from the germline V gene are MDHEN and SYDVKM.

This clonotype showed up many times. The CDR3: CASSKTTGTGLSQQYF. CDR3 nucleotide sequence: TGTGCCAGCAGCAAAACCACAGGGACAGGTCTTTCTCAGCAGTACTTC. This sequence joins TRBV11-2 and TRBJ2-7; 8 bases align to TRBD1. V lost 5 bases to trimming and J lost 8 bases; unmatched junction nucleotides: 17. This CDR3 has 16 residues. The germline V gene encodes CDR1 SGHAT and CDR2 FQNNGV.

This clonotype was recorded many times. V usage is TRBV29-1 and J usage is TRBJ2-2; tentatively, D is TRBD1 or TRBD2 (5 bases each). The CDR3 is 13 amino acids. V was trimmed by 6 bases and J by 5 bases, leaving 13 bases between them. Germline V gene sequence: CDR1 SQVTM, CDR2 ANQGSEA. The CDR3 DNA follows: TGCAGCGTGGGACCCGCCCGTACCGGGGAGCTGTTTTTT. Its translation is CSVGPARTGELFF.

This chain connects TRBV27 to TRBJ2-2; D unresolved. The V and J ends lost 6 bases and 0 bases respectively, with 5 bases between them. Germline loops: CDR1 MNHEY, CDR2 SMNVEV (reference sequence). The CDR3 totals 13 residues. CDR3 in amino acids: CASRSTNTGELFF. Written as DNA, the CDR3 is TGTGCCAGCAGATCCACGAACACCGGGGAGCTGTTTTTT.

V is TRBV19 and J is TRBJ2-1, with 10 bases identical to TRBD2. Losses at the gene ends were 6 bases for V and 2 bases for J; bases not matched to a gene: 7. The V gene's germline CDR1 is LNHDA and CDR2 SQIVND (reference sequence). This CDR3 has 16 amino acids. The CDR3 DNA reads TGTGCCAGTAGCCCTTCCCTAGCGGGGGCCTACAATGAGCAGTTCTTC. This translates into CASSPSLAGAYNEQFF.

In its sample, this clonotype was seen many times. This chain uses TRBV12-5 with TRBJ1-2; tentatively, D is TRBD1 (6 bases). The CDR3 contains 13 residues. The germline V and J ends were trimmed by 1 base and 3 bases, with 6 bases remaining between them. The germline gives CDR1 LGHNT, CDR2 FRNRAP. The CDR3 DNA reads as TGTGCTAGTGGTTTGGCAGGGGACTATGGCTACACCTTC. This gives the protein CASGLAGDYGYTF.

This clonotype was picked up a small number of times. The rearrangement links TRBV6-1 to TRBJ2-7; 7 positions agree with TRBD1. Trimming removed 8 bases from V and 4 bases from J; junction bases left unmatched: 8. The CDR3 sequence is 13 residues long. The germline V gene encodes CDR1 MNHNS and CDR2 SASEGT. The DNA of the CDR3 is TGTGCCAGCGGAGTAGGGGGCGAGTACGAGCAGTACTTC. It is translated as CASGVGGEYEQYF.

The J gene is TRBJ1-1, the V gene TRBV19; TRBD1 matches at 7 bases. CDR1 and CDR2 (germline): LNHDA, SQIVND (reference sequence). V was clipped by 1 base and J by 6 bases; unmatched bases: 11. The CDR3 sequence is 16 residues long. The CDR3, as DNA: TGTGCCAGTAGTATAGTCGGGACAGTCTACGGCGCTGAAGCTTTCTTT. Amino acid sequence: CASSIVGTVYGAEAFF. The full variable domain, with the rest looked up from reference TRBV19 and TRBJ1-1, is DGGITQSPKYLFRKEGQNVTLSCEQNLNHDAMYWYRQDPGQGLRLIYYSQIVNDFQKGDIAEGYSVSREKKESFPLTVTSAQKNPTAFYLCASSIVGTVYGAEAFFGQGTRLTVV.

CDR3 loop: CASTPGRHMNTEAFF. The CDR3 DNA sequence: TGTGCCAGTACCCCAGGACGGCACATGAACACTGAAGCTTTCTTT. The V gene is TRBV19, the J gene TRBJ1-1; D remains ambiguous. V shed 7 bases and J shed 0 bases, with 15 bases lying between them. This CDR3 contains 15 residues. The germline CDR1 and CDR2 sequences are LNHDA and SQIVND (reference sequence).

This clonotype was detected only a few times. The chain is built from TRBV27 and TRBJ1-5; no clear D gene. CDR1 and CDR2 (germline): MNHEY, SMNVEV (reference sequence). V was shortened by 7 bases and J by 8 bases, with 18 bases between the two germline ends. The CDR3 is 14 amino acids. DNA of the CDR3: TGTGCCAGCACCGCGGTGGGCGGGCTGGAGCCCCAGCATTTT. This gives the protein CASTAVGGLEPQHF.

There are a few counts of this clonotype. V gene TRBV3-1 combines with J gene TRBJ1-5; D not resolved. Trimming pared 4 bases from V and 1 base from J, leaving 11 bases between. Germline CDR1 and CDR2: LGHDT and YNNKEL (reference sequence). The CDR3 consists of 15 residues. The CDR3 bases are TGTGCCAGCAGCCCAGGAATGGGGAGCAATCAGCCCCAGCATTTT. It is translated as CASSPGMGSNQPQHF. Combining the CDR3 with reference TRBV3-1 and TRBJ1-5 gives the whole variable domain DTAVSQTPKYLVTQMGNDKSIKCEQNLGHDTMYWYKQDSKKFLKIMFSYNNKELIINETVPNRFSPKSPDKAHLNLHINSLELGDSAVYFCASSPGMGSNQPQHFGDGTRLSIL.

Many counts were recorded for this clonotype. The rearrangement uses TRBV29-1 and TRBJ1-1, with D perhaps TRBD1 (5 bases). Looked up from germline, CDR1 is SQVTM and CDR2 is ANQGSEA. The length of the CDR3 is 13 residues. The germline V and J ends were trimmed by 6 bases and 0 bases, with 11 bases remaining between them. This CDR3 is CSVATDMNTEAFF. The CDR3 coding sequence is TGCAGCGTCGCGACAGACATGAACACTGAAGCTTTCTTT.

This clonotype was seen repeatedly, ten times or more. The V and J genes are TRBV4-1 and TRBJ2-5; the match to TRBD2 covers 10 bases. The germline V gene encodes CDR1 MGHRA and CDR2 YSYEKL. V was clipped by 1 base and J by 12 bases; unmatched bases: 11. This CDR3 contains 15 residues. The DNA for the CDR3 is TGCGCCAGCAGCCAAGGGCGGCCTAGCGGGGGCGCGGAGTACTTC. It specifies CASSQGRPSGGAEYF.

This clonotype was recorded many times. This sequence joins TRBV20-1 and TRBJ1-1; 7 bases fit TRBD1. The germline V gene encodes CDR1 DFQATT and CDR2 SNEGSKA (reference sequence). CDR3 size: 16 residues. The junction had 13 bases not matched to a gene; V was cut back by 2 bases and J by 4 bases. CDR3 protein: CSARSRRGLMGTEAFF. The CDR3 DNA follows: TGCAGTGCTAGATCCCGGAGGGGGCTAATGGGCACTGAAGCTTTCTTT.

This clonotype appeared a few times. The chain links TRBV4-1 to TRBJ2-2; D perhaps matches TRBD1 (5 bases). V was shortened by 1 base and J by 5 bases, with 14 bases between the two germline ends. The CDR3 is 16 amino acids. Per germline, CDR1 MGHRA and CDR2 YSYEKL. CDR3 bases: TGCGCCAGCAGCCAAGGGCAAGACAGACGAACCGGGGAGCTGTTTTTT. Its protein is CASSQGQDRRTGELFF.

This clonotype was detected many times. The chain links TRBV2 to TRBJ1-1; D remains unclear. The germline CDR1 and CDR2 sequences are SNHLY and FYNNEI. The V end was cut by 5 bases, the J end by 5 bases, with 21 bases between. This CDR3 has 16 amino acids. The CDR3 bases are TGTGCCAGCAGTTTTCCCGGAGCACCCCGGGGTACTGAAGCTTTCTTT. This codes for CASSFPGAPRGTEAFF.

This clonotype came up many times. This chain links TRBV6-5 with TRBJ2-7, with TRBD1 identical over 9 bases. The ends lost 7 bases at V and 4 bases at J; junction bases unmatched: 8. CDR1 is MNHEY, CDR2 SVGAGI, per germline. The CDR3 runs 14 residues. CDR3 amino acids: CASITTGGEYEQYF. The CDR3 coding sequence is TGTGCCAGCATTACGACAGGGGGGGAATACGAGCAGTACTTC.

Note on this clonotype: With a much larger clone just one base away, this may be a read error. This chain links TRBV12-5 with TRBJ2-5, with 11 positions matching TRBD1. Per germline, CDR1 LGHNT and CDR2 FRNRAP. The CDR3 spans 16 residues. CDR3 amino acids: CASGPGWGQGGETKYF. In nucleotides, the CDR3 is TGTGCTAGTGGCCCCGGATGGGGACAGGGGGGCGAGACCAAGTACTTC. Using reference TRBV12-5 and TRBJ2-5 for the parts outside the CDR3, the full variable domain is DARVTQTPRHKVTEMGQEVTMRCQPILGHNTVFWYRQTMMQGLELLAYFRNRAPLDDSGMPKDRFSAEMPDATLATLKIQPSEPRDSAVYFCASGPGWGQGGETKYFGPGTRLLVL.

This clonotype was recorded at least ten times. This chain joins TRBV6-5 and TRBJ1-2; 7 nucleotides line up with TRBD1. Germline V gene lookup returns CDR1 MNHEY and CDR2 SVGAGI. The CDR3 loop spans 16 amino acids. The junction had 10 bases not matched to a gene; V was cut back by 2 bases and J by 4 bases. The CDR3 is CASSYDAGGSPYGYTF. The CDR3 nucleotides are TGTGCCAGCAGTTACGACGCAGGGGGAAGCCCCTATGGCTACACCTTC.

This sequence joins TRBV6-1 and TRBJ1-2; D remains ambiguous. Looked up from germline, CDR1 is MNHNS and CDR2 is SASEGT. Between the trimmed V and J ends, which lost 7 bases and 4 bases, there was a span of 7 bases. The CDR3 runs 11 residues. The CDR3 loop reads CASTQAYGYTF. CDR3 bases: TGTGCCAGCACCCAGGCCTATGGCTACACCTTC.

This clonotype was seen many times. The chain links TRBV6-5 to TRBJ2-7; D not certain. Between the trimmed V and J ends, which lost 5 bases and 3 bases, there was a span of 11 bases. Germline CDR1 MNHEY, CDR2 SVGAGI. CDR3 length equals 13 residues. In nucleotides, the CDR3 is TGTGCCAGCAGTCCCCCGGGCGTCTACGAGCAGTACTTC. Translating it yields CASSPPGVYEQYF.

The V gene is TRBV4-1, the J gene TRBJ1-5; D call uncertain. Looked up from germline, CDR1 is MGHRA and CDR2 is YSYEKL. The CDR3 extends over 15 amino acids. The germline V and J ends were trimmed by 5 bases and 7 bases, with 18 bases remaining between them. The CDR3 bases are TGCGCCAGCAGCAGCCTCATGGGAAGCGGGCAGCCCCAGCATTTT. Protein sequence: CASSSLMGSGQPQHF.

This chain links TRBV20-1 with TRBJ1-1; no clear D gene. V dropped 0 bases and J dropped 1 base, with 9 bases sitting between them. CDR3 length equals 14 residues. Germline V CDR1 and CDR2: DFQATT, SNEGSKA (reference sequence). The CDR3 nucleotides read TGCAGTGCTAGAGATTTGTTTGAGAACACTGAAGCTTTCTTT. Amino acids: CSARDLFENTEAFF.

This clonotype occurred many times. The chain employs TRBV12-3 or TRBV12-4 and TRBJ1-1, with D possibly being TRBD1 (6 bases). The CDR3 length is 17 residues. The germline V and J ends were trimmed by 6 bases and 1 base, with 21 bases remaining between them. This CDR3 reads CASSLRGQGKGNTEAFF. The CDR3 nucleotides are TGTGCCAGCAGCCTTCGCGGGCAGGGGAAGGGGAACACTGAAGCTTTCTTT.

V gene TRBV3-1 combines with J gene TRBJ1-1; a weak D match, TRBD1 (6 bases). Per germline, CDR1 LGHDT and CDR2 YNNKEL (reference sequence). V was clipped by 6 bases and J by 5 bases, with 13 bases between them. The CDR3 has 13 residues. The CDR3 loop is CASRQGGWTEAFF. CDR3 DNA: TGTGCCAGCAGACAGGGTGGATGGACTGAAGCTTTCTTT.

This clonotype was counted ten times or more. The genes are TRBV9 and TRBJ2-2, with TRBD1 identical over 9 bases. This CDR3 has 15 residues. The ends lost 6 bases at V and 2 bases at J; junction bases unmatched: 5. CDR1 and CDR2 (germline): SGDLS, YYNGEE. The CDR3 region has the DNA TGTGCCAGCACTAGGGGACAGGGTAACACCGGGGAGCTGTTTTTT. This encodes CASTRGQGNTGELFF.